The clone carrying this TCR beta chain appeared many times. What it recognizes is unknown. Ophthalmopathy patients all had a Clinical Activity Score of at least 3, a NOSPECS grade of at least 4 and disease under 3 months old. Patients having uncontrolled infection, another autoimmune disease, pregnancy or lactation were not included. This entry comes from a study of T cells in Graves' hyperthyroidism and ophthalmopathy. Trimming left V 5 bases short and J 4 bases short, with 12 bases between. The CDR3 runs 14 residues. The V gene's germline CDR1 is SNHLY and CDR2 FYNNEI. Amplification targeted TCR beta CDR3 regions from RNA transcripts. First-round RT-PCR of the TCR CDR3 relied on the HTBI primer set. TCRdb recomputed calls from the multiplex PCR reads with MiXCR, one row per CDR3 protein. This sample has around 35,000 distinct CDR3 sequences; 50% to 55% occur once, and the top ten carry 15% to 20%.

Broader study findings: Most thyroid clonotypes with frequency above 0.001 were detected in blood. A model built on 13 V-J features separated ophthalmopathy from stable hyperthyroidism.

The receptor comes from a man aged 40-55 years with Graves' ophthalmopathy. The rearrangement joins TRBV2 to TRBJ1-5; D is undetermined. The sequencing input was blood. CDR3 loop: CASSPITPNQPQHF. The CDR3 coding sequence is TGTGCCAGCAGTCCTATTACCCCTAATCAGCCCCAGCATTTT.